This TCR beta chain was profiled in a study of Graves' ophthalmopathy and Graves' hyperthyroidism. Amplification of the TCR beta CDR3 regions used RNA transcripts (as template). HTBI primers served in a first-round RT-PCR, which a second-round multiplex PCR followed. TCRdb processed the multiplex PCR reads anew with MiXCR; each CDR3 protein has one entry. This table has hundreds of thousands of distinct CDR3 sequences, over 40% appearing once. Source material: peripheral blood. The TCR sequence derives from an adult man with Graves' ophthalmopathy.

In DNA, the CDR3 is TGTGCCAGCAGCCCCCCCGGGTGGGGAGAAAACACTGAAGCTTTCTTT. Protein sequence: CASSPPGWGENTEAFF. The rearrangement links TRBV12-3 or TRBV12-4 to TRBJ1-1; D remains ambiguous. Deletions cut 6 bases from V and 2 bases from J, with 19 bases between. The length of the CDR3 is 16 residues.